Sequencing of this T cell receptor beta chain was carried out in a study of blood T cell repertoires in COVID-19. V shed 8 bases and J shed 10 bases, with 16 bases lying between them. The CDR3 runs to 13 residues. A few counts support this clone. Sequencing was performed with immunoSEQ multiplex PCR; in TCRdb, only in-frame clones are kept and a portion is missing. The repertoire holds about 48,000 clones, roughly 86% seen once, with 3% to 3.5% in the top ten. The chain recombines TRBV5-3 with TRBJ1-6, with D perhaps matching TRBD1 (5 bases). TRBV5-3 is sorted into the ORF group, with uncertain function. This clonotype was obtained from a woman between 45 and 65 years old who had recovered from COVID-19. The sample consisted of PBMCs or T cells enriched from blood (not recorded which). The CDR3: CASPGRGGSPLHF. DNA for the CDR3: TGTGCCAGCCCGGGGAGGGGAGGCTCACCCCTCCACTTT.